A single sample gave rise to the 9 T cell receptor beta chains below, sequenced in a study of cytomegalovirus exposure and HLA in healthy donors. Primers for the PCR totalled 60 Vbeta and 13 Jbeta. TCRdb's copy holds only in-frame clones and misses some; the assay was immunoSEQ multiplex PCR. The sample lists about 160,000 clones, 60% to 85% seen once, with around 2.3% in the top ten. Source material: PBMCs. The receptors stem from a man between 50 and 59 years old in good health and CMV-seropositive.

The chain uses TRBV6-4 and TRBJ1-1; possible D gene TRBD1, 5 bases. The CDR3 sequence is 13 residues long. V shed 8 bases and J shed 1 base, with 11 bases lying between them. Germline CDR1 is MRHNA and CDR2 is SNTAGT. The CDR3 sequence: CASSPGQNTEAFF. CDR3 coding DNA: TGTGCCAGCTCTCCCGGACAGAACACTGAAGCTTTCTTT.

The J gene is TRBJ1-2, the V gene TRBV28; 7 bases match TRBD1. Germline V CDR1 and CDR2: MDHEN, SYDVKM. The V gene end was trimmed by 3 bases and the J gene end by 7 bases; junction bases not matched to a gene: 8. The CDR3 runs 14 residues. The CDR3 DNA is TGTGCCAGCAGTTTTAGGGGGCGCAGCTTTGGCTACACCTTC. It is translated as CASSFRGRSFGYTF.

The chain couples TRBV9 to TRBJ2-7; no definite D call. CDR1 SGDLS and CDR2 YYNGEE come from the germline V gene. The germline V and J ends were trimmed by 0 bases and 0 bases, with 10 bases remaining between them. CDR3 length: 15 residues. Written as DNA, the CDR3 is TGTGCCAGCAGCGTAGATCCCACGGGCTCCTACGAGCAGTACTTC. Its translation is CASSVDPTGSYEQYF.

The rearrangement links TRBV29-1 to TRBJ2-7; weak D call: TRBD2 (6 bases). Per germline, CDR1 SQVTM and CDR2 ANQGSEA. CDR3 length: 11 amino acids. With 4 bases removed from V and 4 bases from J, the gap between germline ends came to 8 bases. As DNA, the CDR3 is TGCAGCGTTGCGGAGGGGTACGAGCAGTACTTC. Protein: CSVAEGYEQYF.

The V and J genes are TRBV10-3 and TRBJ1-6; TRBD1 matches 9 bases. There are 15 residues in the CDR3. Germline V lookup: CDR1 ENHRY, CDR2 SYGVKD. The V segment lost 7 bases and the J segment 6 bases; nucleotides outside the gene matches: 7. CDR3 bases: TGTGCCATCACCGAGAGGACAGGGGTTAATTCACCCCTCCACTTT. Protein: CAITERTGVNSPLHF.

V gene TRBV28 combines with J gene TRBJ1-2; 7 nucleotides line up with TRBD1. The germline gives CDR1 MDHEN, CDR2 SYDVKM. V shed 2 bases, J shed 8 bases, and the junction held 8 bases outside the gene matches. The CDR3 spans 14 residues. As DNA, the CDR3 is TGTGCCAGCAGTTTACCACAGGGGTCCGTCGGCTACACCTTC. It specifies CASSLPQGSVGYTF.

The chain links TRBV7-8 to TRBJ2-7; TRBD2 aligns across 14 bases. The CDR3 extends over 14 amino acids. Germline lookup yields CDR1 SGHVS and CDR2 FQNEAQ. After removal of 4 bases from V and 6 bases from J, the junction contained 2 bases not matched to a gene. CDR3 protein: CASSWGLAGAEQYF. CDR3 in DNA: TGTGCCAGCAGCTGGGGACTAGCGGGGGCCGAGCAGTACTTC.

The V gene is TRBV4-1, the J gene TRBJ2-2; D remains unclear. The CDR3 covers 14 residues. V lost 3 bases and J lost 3, with 8 bases in between. The germline gives CDR1 MGHRA, CDR2 YSYEKL. CDR3 DNA sequence: TGCGCCAGCAGCCACGGTAGATACACCGGGGAGCTGTTTTTT. Amino acid sequence: CASSHGRYTGELFF.

The CDR3 DNA reads TGTGCCAGCAGCGCGGTACAGGGTTCAGGGAACACTGAAGCTTTCTTT. It specifies CASSAVQGSGNTEAFF. The V and J genes are TRBV14 and TRBJ1-1, with D possibly being TRBD1 (6 bases). CDR3 size: 16 residues. Per germline, CDR1 SGHDN and CDR2 FVKESK. Between the trimmed V and J ends, which lost 5 bases and 1 base, there was a span of 17 bases.